This record looks at one TCR beta chain sequence and its context. Per germline, CDR1 SGHAT and CDR2 FQNNGV. V was cut by 5 bases and J by 0 bases, with 14 bases left in between. The CDR3 contains 16 residues. TCRdb keeps only in-frame clones here, not all; method: immunoSEQ multiplex PCR. Of over 300,000 clones in the sample, nearly 90% were seen once. The data originate from a study of blood T cell repertoires in COVID-19. The genes are TRBV11-2 and TRBJ2-1, with D tentatively TRBD1 (6 bases). This receptor was identified in a man between 18 and 29 years old with active or convalescent COVID-19. Sequenced: peripheral blood. The CDR3 protein is CASSTTDSSSYNEQFF. The DNA for the CDR3 is TGTGCCAGCAGCACGACGGACAGCTCCTCCTACAATGAGCAGTTCTTC.